Shown below are 27 T cell receptor beta chains from a single sample sequenced in a study of blood T cells in healthy people across ages. Using a J-beta primer mix together with a sample-barcoded 5' primer, a second PCR was run for roughly 7 to 11 cycles. TCRdb processed the 5' RACE reads anew with MiXCR; each CDR3 protein has one entry. The sample comprises about 1.6 million distinct CDR3 sequences, about 35% of which are singletons, and 10% to 12% rests with the top ten. The sequenced material came from blood. All receptors derive from a woman in her twenties or thirties in good health.

This clonotype was observed a few times. The chain recombines TRBV2 with TRBJ1-2, with 9 bases fitting TRBD1. Trimming at V came to 5 bases and at J to 4 bases, leaving 8 bases not matched to a gene. The germline CDR1 and CDR2 sequences are SNHLY and FYNNEI. The CDR3 loop spans 15 amino acids. CDR3 coding DNA: TGTGCCAGCAGTTCGGGACAGGGTGGTACCTATGGCTACACCTTC. Residues: CASSSGQGGTYGYTF.

In this sample, this clonotype turned up many times. V is TRBV12-3 or TRBV12-4 and J is TRBJ2-3; TRBD1 aligns across 8 bases. V lost 5 bases, J lost 6 bases, and 13 bases stayed unmatched. The CDR3 spans 16 residues. This chain's CDR3 is CASSLRTGPARDTQYF. As DNA, the CDR3 is TGTGCCAGCAGTCTACGGACAGGGCCCGCTCGGGATACGCAGTATTTT.

This chain connects TRBV29-1 to TRBJ1-5; maybe TRBD1 (5 bases). The V and J ends lost 6 bases and 2 bases respectively, with 14 bases between them. The CDR3 consists of 14 residues. Looked up from germline, CDR1 is SQVTM and CDR2 is ANQGSEA. CDR3 loop: CSVGGAAGNQPQHF. The CDR3 DNA follows: TGCAGCGTCGGGGGTGCAGCCGGCAATCAGCCCCAGCATTTT.

The V gene is TRBV7-9, the J gene TRBJ2-6, with D maybe TRBD2 (6 bases). Trimming took off 3 bases at V and 4 bases at J, with 13 bases between the two ends. Germline V gene sequence: CDR1 SEHNR, CDR2 FQNEAQ (reference sequence). The CDR3 is 16 residues long. The CDR3 is CASSLGEASGANVLTF. The CDR3 coding sequence is TGTGCCAGCAGCTTGGGGGAGGCAAGCGGGGCCAACGTCCTGACTTTC.

This clonotype was detected a few times. CDR3: CASSHPGTGGISGDYGYTF. The CDR3 DNA is TGTGCCAGCAGCCACCCTGGGACAGGGGGCATTTCAGGCGACTATGGCTACACCTTC. This sequence joins TRBV14 and TRBJ1-2, with TRBD1 matching 12 bases. J gave up 3 bases and V 3 bases, and 14 bases lay outside the gene matches. Germline assignment: CDR1 SGHDN and CDR2 FVKESK. The CDR3 loop spans 19 amino acids.

The J gene is TRBJ2-4, the V gene TRBV6-1; tentative D call: TRBD1 (5 bases). The germline V gene encodes CDR1 MNHNS and CDR2 SASEGT. The CDR3 consists of 13 residues. V lost 3 bases and J 7 bases, leaving 10 bases between the germline ends. The DNA of the CDR3 is TGTGCCAGCAGTGAGATCAAGGGGAACATTCAGTACTTC. It yields the protein CASSEIKGNIQYF.

This clonotype was found a few times. J is TRBJ2-5 and V is TRBV2, with D maybe TRBD1 (6 bases). Germline CDR1 is SNHLY and CDR2 is FYNNEI. The CDR3 runs to 14 residues. V gave up 10 bases and J gave up 1 base, with 16 bases separating them. CDR3 loop: CATILLGGQETQYF. In DNA form, the CDR3 reads TGTGCCACTATCCTGTTAGGGGGCCAAGAGACCCAGTACTTC.

The J gene is TRBJ2-3, the V gene TRBV28; 13 bases align to TRBD2. The J segment lost 8 bases and the V segment lost 5 bases, leaving 10 bases of the junction unmatched. CDR3 length equals 16 residues. From germline, CDR1 is MDHEN and CDR2 SYDVKM. The CDR3 reads CASSVTSGRAQGTQYF. In DNA, the CDR3 is TGTGCCAGCAGTGTAACTAGCGGGAGGGCACAGGGTACGCAGTATTTT.

This clonotype has a count of ten or more. The chain has TRBV12-3 or TRBV12-4 and TRBJ2-7; D gene unclear. With 5 bases removed from V and 6 bases from J, the gap between germline ends came to 11 bases. CDR3 size: 12 residues. The CDR3 DNA follows: TGTGCCAGCAGTCTCGCCCATGCCGAGCAGTACTTC. Amino acids: CASSLAHAEQYF.

This clonotype has a handful of counts. V gene TRBV20-1 combines with J gene TRBJ2-7, with 7 bases aligning to TRBD1. V shed 4 bases and J 4 bases; nucleotides not matched to a gene: 25. The CDR3 has 19 amino acids. In germline, CDR1 is DFQATT, CDR2 SNEGSKA (reference sequence). CDR3 amino acids: CSANWQGVFGDRVGYEQYF. DNA for the CDR3: TGCAGTGCTAATTGGCAGGGGGTTTTTGGAGATCGAGTGGGGTACGAGCAGTACTTC.

With regard to this clonotype: Mismatch with germline at one junction end may stem from a read error. The rearrangement links TRBV3-1 to TRBJ2-7; 12 bases are shared with TRBD2. CDR1 is LGHDT and CDR2 is YNNKEL in the germline V gene (reference sequence). The CDR3 covers 18 residues. CDR3 region: CANSQDSSGGDISYEQYF. CDR3 bases: TGTGCCAACAGCCAAGATTCTAGCGGGGGGGATATATCCTACGAGCAGTACTTC.

The chain couples TRBV7-9 to TRBJ2-1, with D unclear. V lost 5 bases and J 5 bases, leaving 13 bases between the germline ends. The CDR3 has 14 amino acids. Germline loops: CDR1 SEHNR, CDR2 FQNEAQ (reference sequence). The CDR3 region is CASSQTLKDNEQFF. The CDR3 DNA sequence: TGTGCCAGCAGCCAGACCCTTAAAGACAATGAGCAGTTCTTC. Complete variable domain (other parts from reference TRBV7-9 and TRBJ2-1): DTGVSQNPRHKITKRGQNVTFRCDPISEHNRLYWYRQTLGQGPEFLTYFQNEAQLEKSRLLSDRFSAERPKGSFSTLEIQRTEQGDSAMYLCASSQTLKDNEQFFGPGTRLTVL.

This clonotype was counted a few times. The chain has TRBV27 and TRBJ1-5; D may be TRBD1 (5 bases). Trimming cost V 5 bases and J 3 bases, with 11 bases left between them. The CDR3 totals 14 residues. Germline assignment: CDR1 MNHEY and CDR2 SMNVEV (reference sequence). CDR3 nucleotides: TGTGCCAGCAGTCCTAAGGACACCAATCAGCCCCAGCATTTT. Translation: CASSPKDTNQPQHF.

J is TRBJ1-1 and V is TRBV4-1; D unclear. Between the trimmed V and J ends, which lost 0 bases and 1 base, there was a span of 6 bases. This CDR3 is 14 amino acids long. Germline loops: CDR1 MGHRA, CDR2 YSYEKL. The CDR3 sequence: CASSQEAENTEAFF. The CDR3 DNA follows: TGCGCCAGCAGCCAAGAAGCCGAGAACACTGAAGCTTTCTTT.

This chain links TRBV5-1 with TRBJ1-6; TRBD1 agrees at 7 bases. This CDR3 has 14 amino acids. Looked up from germline, CDR1 is SGHRS and CDR2 is YFSETQ. V shed 5 bases, J shed 8 bases, and the junction held 7 bases outside the gene matches. The CDR3 DNA sequence: TGCGCCAGCAGGTCGACAGGGACAGATTCACCCCTCCACTTT. Its translation: CASRSTGTDSPLHF.

This clonotype was picked up a small number of times. The CDR3 DNA is TGTGCCAGCAGCTTTGGGGGTTTGAACACTGAAGCTTTCTTT. Its translation: CASSFGGLNTEAFF. The rearrangement joins TRBV7-2 to TRBJ1-1; D may be TRBD1 (5 bases). The CDR3 is made up of 14 amino acids. Trimming removed 3 bases from V and 0 bases from J, with 8 bases in between. CDR1 and CDR2 (germline): SGHTA, FQGNSA.

V gene TRBV6-1 combines with J gene TRBJ2-2; a weak D match, TRBD1 (6 bases). The CDR3 runs to 15 residues. Trimming removed 7 bases at V and 1 base at J, with 13 bases between. Germline V lookup: CDR1 MNHNS, CDR2 SASEGT. CDR3 nucleotide sequence: TGTGCCAGCACCCCCGGACAGTTGAACACCGGGGAGCTGTTTTTT. It yields the protein CASTPGQLNTGELFF.

This clonotype was counted a few times. The chain joins TRBV20-1 to TRBJ2-1; TRBD1 or TRBD2 may be the D gene (6 bases each). Trimming pared 5 bases from V and 7 bases from J, leaving 21 bases between. Germline values: CDR1 DFQATT, CDR2 SNEGSKA (reference sequence). The CDR3 covers 15 residues. This CDR3 reads CSAFKGGLFGNEQFF. The CDR3 DNA reads as TGCAGTGCTTTCAAGGGGGGCCTTTTTGGGAATGAGCAGTTCTTC.

The chain couples TRBV13 to TRBJ2-1, with TRBD2 identical over 7 bases. The V and J ends lost 7 bases and 5 bases, in that order; junction bases with no gene match: 11. The germline V gene encodes CDR1 PRHDT and CDR2 FYEKMQ (reference sequence). The CDR3 has 15 residues. The CDR3 spells CASTLGAGVNNEQFF. In DNA form, the CDR3 reads TGTGCCAGCACCCTAGGGGCGGGAGTTAACAATGAGCAGTTCTTC.

V usage is TRBV20-1 and J usage is TRBJ2-1; 8 bases line up with TRBD2. The CDR3 consists of 13 residues. Trimming at V came to 7 bases and at J to 7 bases, leaving 9 bases not matched to a gene. Germline-derived CDR1 and CDR2 are DFQATT and SNEGSKA (reference sequence). The CDR3 coding sequence is TGCAGTGTCGGGGGGGCACGACTAAATGAGCAGTTCTTC. Encoded protein: CSVGGARLNEQFF.

The J gene is TRBJ2-7, the V gene TRBV3-1; D is perhaps TRBD1 (6 bases). V lost 1 base, J lost 4 bases, and 14 bases lay in between. The CDR3 extends over 15 amino acids. The V gene's germline CDR1 is LGHDT and CDR2 YNNKEL (reference sequence). CDR3 protein: CASSQVGGGRYEQYF. CDR3 coding DNA: TGTGCCAGCAGCCAAGTTGGTGGGGGCAGGTACGAGCAGTACTTC.

The chain combines TRBV27 with TRBJ2-2; the D gene is possibly TRBD2 (5 bases). V lost 3 bases, J lost 2 bases, and 13 bases lay in between. CDR1 MNHEY and CDR2 SMNVEV come from the germline V gene (reference sequence). This CDR3 is 16 amino acids long. The CDR3 DNA sequence: TGTGCCAGCAGTTTGCGCAGCGGTTTCAACACCGGGGAGCTGTTTTTT. It yields the protein CASSLRSGFNTGELFF.

The gene calls are TRBV20-1 and TRBJ2-7; TRBD1 is a possible D gene (6 bases). Germline-derived CDR1 and CDR2 are DFQATT and SNEGSKA (reference sequence). The CDR3 length is 14 residues. V was pared by 0 bases and J by 3 bases, with 12 bases between. CDR3 loop: CSARDHRANYEQYF. DNA for the CDR3: TGCAGTGCTAGAGATCACAGGGCAAACTACGAGCAGTACTTC.

V gene TRBV5-1 combines with J gene TRBJ2-1; no reliable D call. The V gene lost 0 bases and the J gene lost 6 bases, with 7 bases spanning the gap. The V gene's germline CDR1 is SGHRS and CDR2 YFSETQ. This CDR3 comprises 13 residues. The chain's CDR3 is CASSLEVPNEQFF. In DNA, the CDR3 is TGCGCCAGCAGCTTGGAGGTCCCCAATGAGCAGTTCTTC.

The table lists this clonotype with a few counts. The V and J genes are TRBV29-1 and TRBJ2-2; D ambiguous. This CDR3 region has 13 residues. Germline CDR1 reads SQVTM; CDR2 reads ANQGSEA. V shed 7 bases and J shed 0 bases, with 9 bases lying between them. The CDR3 bases are TGCAGCGCGGCCATACCGAACACCGGGGAGCTGTTTTTT. This gives the protein CSAAIPNTGELFF.

The chain carries TRBV27 and TRBJ2-3, with D perhaps matching TRBD2 (5 bases). Germline CDR1 MNHEY, CDR2 SMNVEV (reference sequence). The CDR3 totals 13 residues. Trimming took 2 bases from V and 7 from J, leaving 10 bases between them. CDR3 sequence: CASSLRGSYTQYF. For the CDR3, the DNA is TGTGCCAGCAGTTTAAGAGGGTCTTATACGCAGTATTTT.

The rearrangement uses TRBV27 and TRBJ2-3, with D tentatively TRBD2 (5 bases). The CDR3 is 15 amino acids. Germline assignment: CDR1 MNHEY and CDR2 SMNVEV (reference sequence). V lost 7 bases to trimming and J lost 3 bases, with 17 bases between them. Here the CDR3 reads CASTPVGIRTDTQYF. The CDR3 DNA reads TGTGCCAGCACCCCGGTCGGGATTCGGACAGATACGCAGTATTTT.